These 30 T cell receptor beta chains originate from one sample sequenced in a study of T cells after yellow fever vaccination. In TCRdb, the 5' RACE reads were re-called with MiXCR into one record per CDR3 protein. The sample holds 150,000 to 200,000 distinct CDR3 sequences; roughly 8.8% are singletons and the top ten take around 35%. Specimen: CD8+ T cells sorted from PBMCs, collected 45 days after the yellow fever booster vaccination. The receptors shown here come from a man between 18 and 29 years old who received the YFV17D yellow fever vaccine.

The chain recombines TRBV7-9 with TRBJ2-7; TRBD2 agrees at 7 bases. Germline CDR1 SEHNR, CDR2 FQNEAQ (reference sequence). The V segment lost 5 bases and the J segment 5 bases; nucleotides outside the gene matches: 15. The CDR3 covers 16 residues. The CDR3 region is CASSLNDLGGSHEQYV. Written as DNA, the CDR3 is TGTGCCAGCAGCCTTAATGACTTGGGGGGGTCCCACGAGCAGTACGTC.

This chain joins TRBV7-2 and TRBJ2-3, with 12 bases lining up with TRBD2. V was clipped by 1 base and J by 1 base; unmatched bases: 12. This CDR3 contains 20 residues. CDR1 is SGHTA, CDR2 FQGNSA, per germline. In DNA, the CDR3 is TGTGCCAGCAGCTTAGTCTTGGCTAGCGGGGGGGCCGTGGGCACAGATACGCAGTATTTT. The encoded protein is CASSLVLASGGAVGTDTQYF.

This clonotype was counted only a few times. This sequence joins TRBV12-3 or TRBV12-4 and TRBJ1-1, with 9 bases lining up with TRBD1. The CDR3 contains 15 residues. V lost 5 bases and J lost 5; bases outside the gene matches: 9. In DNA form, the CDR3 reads TGTGCCAGCAGTCCCTCGGGACAGGGCACAACTGAAGCTTTCTTT. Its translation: CASSPSGQGTTEAFF.

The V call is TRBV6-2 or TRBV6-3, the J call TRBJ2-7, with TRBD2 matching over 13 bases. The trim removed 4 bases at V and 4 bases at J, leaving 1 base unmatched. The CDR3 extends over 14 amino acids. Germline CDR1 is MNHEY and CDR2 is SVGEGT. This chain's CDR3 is CASSWTSGGYEQYV. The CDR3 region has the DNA TGTGCCAGCAGTTGGACTAGCGGGGGTTACGAGCAGTACGTC.

The CDR3: CASSQEAGGISYGYTF. The CDR3 coding sequence is TGCGCCAGCAGCCAAGAAGCGGGGGGTATTTCCTATGGCTACACCTTC. The chain has TRBV4-1 and TRBJ1-2; D perhaps matches TRBD1 (5 bases). Per the germline V gene, CDR1 is MGHRA and CDR2 is YSYEKL. The CDR3 sequence is 16 residues long. Trimming shortened V by 0 bases and J by 4 bases, and 15 bases separated the two germline ends.

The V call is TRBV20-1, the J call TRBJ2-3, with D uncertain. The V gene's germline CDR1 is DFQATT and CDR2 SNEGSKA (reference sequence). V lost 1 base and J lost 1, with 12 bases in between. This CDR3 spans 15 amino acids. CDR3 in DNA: TGCAGTGCTAGAGGACCCATAGATCGCACAGATACGCAGTATTTT. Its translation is CSARGPIDRTDTQYF.

CDR3 DNA: TGTGCCAGCATAGGGAGCTCCTACGAGCAGTACTTC. Amino acid sequence: CASIGSSYEQYF. V gene TRBV7-9 combines with J gene TRBJ2-7; maybe TRBD2 (5 bases). The CDR3 contains 12 residues. Germline CDR1 is SEHNR and CDR2 is FQNEAQ (reference sequence). Between the trimmed V and J ends, which lost 7 bases and 0 bases, there was a span of 7 bases. The full variable domain, in which reference TRBV7-9 and TRBJ2-7 provide the parts outside the CDR3, is DTGVSQNPRHKITKRGQNVTFRCDPISEHNRLYWYRQTLGQGPEFLTYFQNEAQLEKSRLLSDRFSAERPKGSFSTLEIQRTEQGDSAMYLCASIGSSYEQYFGPGTRLTVT.

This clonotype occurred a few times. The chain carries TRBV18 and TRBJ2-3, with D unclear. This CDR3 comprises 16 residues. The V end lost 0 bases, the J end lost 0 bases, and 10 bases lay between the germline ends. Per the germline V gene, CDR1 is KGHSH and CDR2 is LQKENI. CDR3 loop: CASSPPYRKSTDTQYF. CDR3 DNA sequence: TGTGCCAGCTCACCACCGTACAGAAAGAGCACAGATACGCAGTATTTT.

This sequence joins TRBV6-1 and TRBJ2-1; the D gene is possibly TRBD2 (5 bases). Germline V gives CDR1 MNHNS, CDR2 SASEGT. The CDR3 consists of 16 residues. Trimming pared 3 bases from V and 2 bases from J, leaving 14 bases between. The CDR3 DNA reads TGTGCCAGCAGTGAGCTAACTAGTCCCCCCTACAATGAGCAGTTCTTC. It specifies CASSELTSPPYNEQFF.

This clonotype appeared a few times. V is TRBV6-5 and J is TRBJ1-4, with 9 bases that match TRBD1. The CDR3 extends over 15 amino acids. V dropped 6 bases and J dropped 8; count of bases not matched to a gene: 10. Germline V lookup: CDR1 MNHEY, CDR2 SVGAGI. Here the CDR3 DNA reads TGTGCCAGCAGAAGAAACCGGGACAGGGAGGAAAAACTGTTTTTT. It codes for CASRRNRDREEKLFF.

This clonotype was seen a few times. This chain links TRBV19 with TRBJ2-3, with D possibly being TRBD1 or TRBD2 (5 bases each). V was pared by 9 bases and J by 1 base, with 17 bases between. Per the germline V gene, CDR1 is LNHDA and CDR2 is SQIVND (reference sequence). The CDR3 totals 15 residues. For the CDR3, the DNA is TGTGCCAGCAGAGGGACCGGTGATGGCACAGATACGCAGTATTTT. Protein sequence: CASRGTGDGTDTQYF.

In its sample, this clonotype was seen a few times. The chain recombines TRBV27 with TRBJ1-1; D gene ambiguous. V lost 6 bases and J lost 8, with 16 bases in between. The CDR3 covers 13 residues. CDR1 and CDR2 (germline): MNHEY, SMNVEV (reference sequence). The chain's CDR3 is CASRAGGLREAFF. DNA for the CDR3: TGTGCCAGCAGAGCGGGTGGGCTAAGGGAAGCTTTCTTT.

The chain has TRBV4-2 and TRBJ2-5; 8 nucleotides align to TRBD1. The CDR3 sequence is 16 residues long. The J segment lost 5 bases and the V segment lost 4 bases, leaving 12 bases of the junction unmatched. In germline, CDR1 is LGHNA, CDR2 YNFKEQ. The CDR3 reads CASSPGTGGDAETQYF. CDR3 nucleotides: TGTGCCAGCAGCCCCGGGACAGGAGGGGATGCGGAGACCCAGTACTTC.

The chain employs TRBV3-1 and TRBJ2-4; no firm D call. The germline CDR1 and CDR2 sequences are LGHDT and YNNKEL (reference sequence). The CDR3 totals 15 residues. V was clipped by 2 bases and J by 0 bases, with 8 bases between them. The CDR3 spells CASSQIQLAKNIQYF. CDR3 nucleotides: TGTGCCAGCAGCCAAATCCAACTAGCCAAAAACATTCAGTACTTC.

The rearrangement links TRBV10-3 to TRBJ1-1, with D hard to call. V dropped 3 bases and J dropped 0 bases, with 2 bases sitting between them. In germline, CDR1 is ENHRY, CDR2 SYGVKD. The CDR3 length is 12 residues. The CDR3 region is CAISDLNTEAFF. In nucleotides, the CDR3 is TGTGCCATCAGTGACCTGAACACTGAAGCTTTCTTT.

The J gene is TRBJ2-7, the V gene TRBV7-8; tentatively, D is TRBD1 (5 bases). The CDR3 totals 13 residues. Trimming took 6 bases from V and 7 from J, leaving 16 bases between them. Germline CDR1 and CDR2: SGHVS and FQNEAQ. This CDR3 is CASRLEGVEEQYV. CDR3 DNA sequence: TGTGCCAGCAGGCTAGAAGGGGTTGAGGAGCAGTACGTC.

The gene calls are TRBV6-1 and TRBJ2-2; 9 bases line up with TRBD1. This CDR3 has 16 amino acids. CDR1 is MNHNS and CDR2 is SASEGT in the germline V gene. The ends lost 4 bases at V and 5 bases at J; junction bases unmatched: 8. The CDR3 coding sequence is TGTGCCAGCAGTGTCCGACAGGGGGTTCGGACCGGGGAGCTGTTTTTT. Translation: CASSVRQGVRTGELFF.

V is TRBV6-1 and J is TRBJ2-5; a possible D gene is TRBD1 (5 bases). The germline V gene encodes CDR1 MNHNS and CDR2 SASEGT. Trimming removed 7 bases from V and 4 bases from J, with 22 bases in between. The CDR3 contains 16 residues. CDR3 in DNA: TGTGCCAGCAAGGGGTCAGGGTTTCGTACCGGAGAGACCCAGTACTTC. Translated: CASKGSGFRTGETQYF.

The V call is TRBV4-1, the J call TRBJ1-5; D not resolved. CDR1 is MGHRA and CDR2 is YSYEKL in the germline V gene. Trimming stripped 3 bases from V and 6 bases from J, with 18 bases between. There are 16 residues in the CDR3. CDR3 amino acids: CASSHQANSPSQPQHF. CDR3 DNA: TGCGCCAGCAGCCACCAGGCGAACAGCCCCAGTCAGCCCCAGCATTTT.

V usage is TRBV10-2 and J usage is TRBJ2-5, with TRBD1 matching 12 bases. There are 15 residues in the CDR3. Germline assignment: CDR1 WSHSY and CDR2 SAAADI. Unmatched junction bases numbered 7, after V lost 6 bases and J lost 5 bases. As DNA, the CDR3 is TGCGCCAGCAGCAGGGACAGGGGGCTAAAGGAGACCCAGTACTTC. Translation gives CASSRDRGLKETQYF.

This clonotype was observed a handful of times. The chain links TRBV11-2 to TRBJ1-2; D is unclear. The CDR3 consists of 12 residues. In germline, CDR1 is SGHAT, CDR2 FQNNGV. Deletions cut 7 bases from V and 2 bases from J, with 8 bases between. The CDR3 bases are TGTGCCAGCACCGCCGGGAACTATGGCTACACCTTC. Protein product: CASTAGNYGYTF.

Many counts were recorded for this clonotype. The CDR3 bases are TGTGCCAGCGGGGCCGGGGGGCACACAGATACGCAGTATTTT. Translating gives CASGAGGHTDTQYF. V usage is TRBV6-4 and J usage is TRBJ2-3, with D possibly matching TRBD2 (7 bases). The CDR3 contains 14 residues. Trimming left V 8 bases short and J 2 bases short, with 14 bases between. The germline V gene has CDR1 MRHNA and CDR2 SNTAGT.

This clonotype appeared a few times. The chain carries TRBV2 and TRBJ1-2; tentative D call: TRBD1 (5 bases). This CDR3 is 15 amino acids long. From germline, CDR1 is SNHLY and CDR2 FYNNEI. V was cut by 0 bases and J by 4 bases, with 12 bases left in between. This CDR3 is CASSEAQGNVYGYTF. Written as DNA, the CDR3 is TGTGCCAGCAGTGAAGCGCAGGGAAATGTCTATGGCTACACCTTC. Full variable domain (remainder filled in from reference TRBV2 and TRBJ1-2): EPEVTQTPSHQVTQMGQEVILRCVPISNHLYFYWYRQILGQKVEFLVSFYNNEISEKSEIFDDQFSVERPDGSNFTLKIRSTKLEDSAMYFCASSEAQGNVYGYTFGSGTRLTVV.

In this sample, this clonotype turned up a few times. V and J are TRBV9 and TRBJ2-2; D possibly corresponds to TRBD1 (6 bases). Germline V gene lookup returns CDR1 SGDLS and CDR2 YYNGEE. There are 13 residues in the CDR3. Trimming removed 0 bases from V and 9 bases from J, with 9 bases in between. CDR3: CASSVEGGWELFF. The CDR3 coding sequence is TGTGCCAGCAGCGTAGAAGGGGGTTGGGAGCTGTTTTTT.

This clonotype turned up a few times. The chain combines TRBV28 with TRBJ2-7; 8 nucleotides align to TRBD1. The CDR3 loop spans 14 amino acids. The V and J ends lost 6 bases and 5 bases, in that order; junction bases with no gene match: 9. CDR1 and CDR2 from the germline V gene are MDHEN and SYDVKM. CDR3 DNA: TGTGCCAGCAGCTTACAGGGGGTAATAGACGAGCAGTACGTC. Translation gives CASSLQGVIDEQYV.

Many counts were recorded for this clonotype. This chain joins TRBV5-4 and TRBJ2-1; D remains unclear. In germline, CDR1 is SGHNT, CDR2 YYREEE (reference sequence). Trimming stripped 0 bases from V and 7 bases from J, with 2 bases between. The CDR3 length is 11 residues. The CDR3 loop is CASSLENEQFF. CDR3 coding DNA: TGTGCCAGCAGCTTGGAGAATGAGCAGTTCTTC. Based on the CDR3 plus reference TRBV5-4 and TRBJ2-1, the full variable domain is ETGVTQSPTHLIKTRGQQVTLRCSSQSGHNTVSWYQQALGQGPQFIFQYYREEENGRGNFPPRFSGLQFPNYSSELNVNALELDDSALYLCASSLENEQFFGPGTRLTVL.

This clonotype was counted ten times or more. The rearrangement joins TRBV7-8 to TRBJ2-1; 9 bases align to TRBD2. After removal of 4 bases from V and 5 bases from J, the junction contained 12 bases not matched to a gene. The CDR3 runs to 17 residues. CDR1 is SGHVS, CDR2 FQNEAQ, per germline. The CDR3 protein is CASSWPEAGGPDNEQFF. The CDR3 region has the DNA TGTGCCAGCAGCTGGCCCGAAGCGGGGGGCCCCGACAATGAGCAGTTCTTC.

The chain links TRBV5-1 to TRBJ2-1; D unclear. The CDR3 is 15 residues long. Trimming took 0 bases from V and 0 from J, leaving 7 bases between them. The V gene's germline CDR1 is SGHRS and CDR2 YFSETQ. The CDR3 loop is CASSLAELSYNEQFF. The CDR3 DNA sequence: TGCGCCAGCAGCTTGGCCGAACTCTCCTACAATGAGCAGTTCTTC.

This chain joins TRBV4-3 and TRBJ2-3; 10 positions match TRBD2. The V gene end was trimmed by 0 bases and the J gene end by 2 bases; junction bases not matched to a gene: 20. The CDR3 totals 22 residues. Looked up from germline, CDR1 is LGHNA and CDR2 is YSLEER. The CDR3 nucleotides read TGCGCCAGCAGCCAAGAATACGGCTGGGGAGGGGAACTAGCGGGGTTCACAGATACGCAGTATTTT. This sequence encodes CASSQEYGWGGELAGFTDTQYF.

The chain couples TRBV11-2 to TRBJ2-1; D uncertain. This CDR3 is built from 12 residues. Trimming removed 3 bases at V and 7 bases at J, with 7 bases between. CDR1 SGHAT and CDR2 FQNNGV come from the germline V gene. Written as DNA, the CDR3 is TGTGCCAGCAGCTTCTACAGTAATGAGCAGTTCTTC. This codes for CASSFYSNEQFF.